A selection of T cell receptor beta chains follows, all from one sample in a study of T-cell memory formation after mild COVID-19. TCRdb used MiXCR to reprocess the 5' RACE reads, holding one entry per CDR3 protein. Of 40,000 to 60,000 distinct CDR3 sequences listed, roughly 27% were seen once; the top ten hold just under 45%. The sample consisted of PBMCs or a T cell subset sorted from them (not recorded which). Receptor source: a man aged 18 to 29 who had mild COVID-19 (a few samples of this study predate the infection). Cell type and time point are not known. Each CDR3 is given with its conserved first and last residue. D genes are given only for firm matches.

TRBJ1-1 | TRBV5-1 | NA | CASSLGHLNTEAFF
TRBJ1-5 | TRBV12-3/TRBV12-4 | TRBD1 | CASSPRQGAQPQHF
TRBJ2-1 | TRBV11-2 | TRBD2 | CASSTSAGGTRDNEQFF
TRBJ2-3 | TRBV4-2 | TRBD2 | CASSASGGAYTDTQYF
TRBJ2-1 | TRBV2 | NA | CACPIRQNEQFF
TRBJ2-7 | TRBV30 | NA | CAWSTGLSGEQYF
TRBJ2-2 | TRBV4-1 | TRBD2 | CASSQVSGGAAGELFF
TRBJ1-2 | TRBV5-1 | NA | CASSLVTGIDYGYTF
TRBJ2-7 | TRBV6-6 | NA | CASRGAHYEQYF
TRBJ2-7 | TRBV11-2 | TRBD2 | CASGGRAEQYF
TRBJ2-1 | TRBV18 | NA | CASSLTGRYYNEQFF
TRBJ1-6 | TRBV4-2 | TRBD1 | CASSQDRGTGGSPLHF
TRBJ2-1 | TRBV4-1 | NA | CASSQAENEQFF
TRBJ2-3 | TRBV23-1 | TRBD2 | CASSQTWTSGGTDTQYF